The 30 T cell receptor beta chains listed next were all sequenced from one sample in a study of siplizumab effects on memory and regulatory T cells. Profiling relied on immunoSEQ multiplex PCR, and the TCRdb table lists in-frame clones only, not all of them. The table lists 95,000 to 100,000 clones, around 90% of them singletons. Input material: non-Treg CD4+ T cells sorted from blood. The receptor source for this set is a human donor in good health.

The J gene is TRBJ2-7, the V gene TRBV5-4, with TRBD1 identical over 7 bases. J was trimmed by 7 bases and V by 0 bases; bases with no gene match: 10. The CDR3 length is 15 residues. Germline V gives CDR1 SGHNT, CDR2 YYREEE (reference sequence). The CDR3 loop reads CASSLGGGELGEQYF. The CDR3, as DNA: TGTGCCAGCAGCTTGGGAGGGGGCGAGTTGGGGGAGCAGTACTTC.

The chain has TRBV30 and TRBJ2-5; D is possibly TRBD1 (5 bases). The V gene's germline CDR1 is GTSNPN and CDR2 SVGIG (reference sequence). Trimming took off 2 bases at V and 4 bases at J, with 11 bases between the two ends. CDR3 length equals 13 residues. For the CDR3, the DNA is TGTGCCTGGAGTCCAGGGTCCCCAGAGACCCAGTACTTC. Translation gives CAWSPGSPETQYF.

V and J are TRBV4-1 and TRBJ1-2, with D perhaps matching TRBD1 (5 bases). The germline gives CDR1 MGHRA, CDR2 YSYEKL. This CDR3 is 12 amino acids long. Trimming stripped 4 bases from V and 6 bases from J, with 9 bases between. The CDR3 sequence: CASSRMGDGYTF. The CDR3 DNA follows: TGCGCCAGCAGCCGTATGGGGGATGGCTACACCTTC.

The chain joins TRBV2 to TRBJ2-1; 7 bases are shared with TRBD1. The CDR3 has 12 residues. Germline assignment: CDR1 SNHLY and CDR2 FYNNEI. The junction had 10 bases not matched to a gene; V was cut back by 6 bases and J by 14 bases. This CDR3 is CASSPPGTEKFF. DNA for the CDR3: TGTGCCAGCAGCCCCCCCGGGACAGAAAAGTTCTTC. Looking up the rest from reference TRBV2 and TRBJ2-1 gives the full variable domain: EPEVTQTPSHQVTQMGQEVILRCVPISNHLYFYWYRQILGQKVEFLVSFYNNEISEKSEIFDDQFSVERPDGSNFTLKIRSTKLEDSAMYFCASSPPGTEKFFGPGTRLTVL.

V and J are TRBV5-1 and TRBJ2-1; tentative D call: TRBD1 (6 bases). The ends were cut back, 3 bases at V and 8 bases at J, with 9 bases in the middle. The CDR3 totals 12 residues. Germline CDR1 reads SGHRS; CDR2 reads YFSETQ. This CDR3 reads CASSYRAYEQFF. DNA of the CDR3: TGCGCCAGCAGCTACAGGGCATATGAGCAGTTCTTC.

This chain uses TRBV30 with TRBJ1-5, with D perhaps matching TRBD1 (5 bases). With 0 bases removed from V and 0 bases from J, the gap between germline ends came to 9 bases. This CDR3 is built from 15 residues. The germline gives CDR1 GTSNPN, CDR2 SVGIG (reference sequence). CDR3 sequence reads: CAWSVGVNSNQPQHF. The DNA of the CDR3 is TGTGCCTGGAGTGTAGGGGTGAATAGCAATCAGCCCCAGCATTTT. The full variable domain, rest sourced from reference TRBV30 and TRBJ1-5, is SQTIHQWPATLVQPVGSPLSLECTVEGTSNPNLYWYRQAAGRGLQLLFYSVGIGQISSEVPQNLSASRPQDRQFILSSKKLLLSDSGFYLCAWSVGVNSNQPQHFGDGTRLSIL.

On this clone: Other DNA sequences in this sample translate to the same CDR3. This chain links TRBV4-1 with TRBJ1-3, with D possibly TRBD1 on 5 matching bases. Germline CDR1 MGHRA, CDR2 YSYEKL. This CDR3 spans 20 amino acids. Trimming removed 1 base at V and 0 bases at J, with 22 bases between. The CDR3, as DNA: TGCGCCAGCAGCCAAGGGGACCTCACTAGGTCGGGTGGCTCTGGAAACACCATATATTTT. Protein sequence: CASSQGDLTRSGGSGNTIYF.

The chain combines TRBV6-5 with TRBJ1-2; a weak D match, TRBD1 (5 bases). CDR1 MNHEY and CDR2 SVGAGI come from the germline V gene. The V end lost 9 bases, the J end lost 0 bases, and 8 bases lay between the germline ends. The CDR3 has 12 amino acids. The CDR3 DNA follows: TGTGCCAGTCAGGGATCTAACTATGGCTACACCTTC. This codes for CASQGSNYGYTF.

This clone came up once. The chain joins TRBV29-1 to TRBJ2-2; 9 bases line up with TRBD2. V lost 6 bases, J lost 0 bases, and 2 bases stayed unmatched. The CDR3 consists of 14 residues. CDR1 and CDR2 (germline): SQVTM, ANQGSEA. This chain's CDR3 is CSVRLAANTGELFF. The CDR3 DNA sequence: TGCAGCGTCCGACTAGCGGCGAACACCGGGGAGCTGTTTTTT.

In this sample, this clone turned up once. The V call is TRBV5-1, the J call TRBJ2-7, with TRBD1 identical over 9 bases. Trimming at V came to 1 base and at J to 7 bases, leaving 6 bases not matched to a gene. The CDR3 totals 14 residues. From germline, CDR1 is SGHRS and CDR2 YFSETQ. This CDR3 is CASSLKQGASEQYF. The CDR3 DNA sequence: TGCGCCAGCAGCTTGAAACAGGGGGCAAGTGAGCAGTACTTC. Together with reference TRBV5-1 and TRBJ2-7, the CDR3 gives the full variable domain: KAGVTQTPRYLIKTRGQQVTLSCSPISGHRSVSWYQQTPGQGLQFLFEYFSETQRNKGNFPGRFSGRQFSNSRSEMNVSTLELGDSALYLCASSLKQGASEQYFGPGTRLTVT.

The chain recombines TRBV5-1 with TRBJ2-7, with 9 positions matching TRBD2. The germline gives CDR1 SGHRS, CDR2 YFSETQ. CDR3 size: 13 residues. V was pared by 6 bases and J by 3 bases, with 4 bases of the junction left unmatched. CDR3 protein: CASKKREDYEQYF. The CDR3 DNA reads as TGCGCCAGCAAGAAGCGGGAGGACTACGAGCAGTACTTC. The full variable domain, its missing parts supplied by reference TRBV5-1 and TRBJ2-7, is KAGVTQTPRYLIKTRGQQVTLSCSPISGHRSVSWYQQTPGQGLQFLFEYFSETQRNKGNFPGRFSGRQFSNSRSEMNVSTLELGDSALYLCASKKREDYEQYFGPGTRLTVT.

This rearrangement joins TRBV9 to TRBJ2-2, with D possibly matching TRBD1 (5 bases). Germline V lookup: CDR1 SGDLS, CDR2 YYNGEE. The germline V and J ends were trimmed by 4 bases and 6 bases, with 19 bases remaining between them. This CDR3 has 16 residues. CDR3 nucleotide sequence: TGTGCCAGCAGCAGAGGCCAGGGTTATATCTCCGGGGAGCTGTTTTTT. Encoded protein: CASSRGQGYISGELFF.

CDR3 DNA: TGTGCCAGCGGCAAGGGACAGCCCTATGGCTACACCTTC. This encodes CASGKGQPYGYTF. The V and J genes are TRBV2 and TRBJ1-2, with 7 positions matching TRBD1. The CDR3 has 13 amino acids. V lost 8 bases to trimming and J lost 4 bases; unmatched junction nucleotides: 7. Per the germline V gene, CDR1 is SNHLY and CDR2 is FYNNEI.

The chain is built from TRBV5-1 and TRBJ2-5, with D possibly matching TRBD1 (5 bases). The V gene's germline CDR1 is SGHRS and CDR2 YFSETQ. Deletions cut 5 bases from V and 5 bases from J, with 16 bases between. CDR3 length: 14 residues. The CDR3 reads CASSPGHPSETQYF. In nucleotides, the CDR3 is TGCGCCAGCAGTCCAGGACACCCAAGCGAGACCCAGTACTTC.

The chain couples TRBV5-6 to TRBJ1-2; the D gene is possibly TRBD1 (6 bases). CDR1 is SGHDT, CDR2 YYEEEE, per germline. CDR3 length: 13 residues. The V end was cut by 5 bases, the J end by 2 bases, with 10 bases between. The CDR3 DNA is TGTGCCAGCAGACCGACAGGAAACTATGGCTACACCTTC. Residues: CASRPTGNYGYTF.

This clone has just one count. The chain is built from TRBV19 and TRBJ1-1; D is possibly TRBD1 (5 bases). The germline V gene has CDR1 LNHDA and CDR2 SQIVND (reference sequence). With 4 bases removed from V and 12 bases from J, the gap between germline ends came to 12 bases. This CDR3 has 11 residues. The DNA of the CDR3 is TGTGCCAGTAGTAATGAGGGGAAGACTTTCTTT. Translating it yields CASSNEGKTFF.

The chain uses TRBV27 and TRBJ2-3; D gene uncertain. With 7 bases removed from V and 2 bases from J, the gap between germline ends came to 19 bases. Germline CDR1 and CDR2: MNHEY and SMNVEV (reference sequence). The CDR3 spans 16 residues. CDR3 sequence reads: CASKSRRQALTDTQYF. CDR3 DNA: TGTGCCAGCAAGAGCCGCAGGCAGGCCCTCACAGATACGCAGTATTTT.

The rearrangement joins TRBV28 to TRBJ2-5, with 8 positions matching TRBD1. Germline lookup yields CDR1 MDHEN and CDR2 SYDVKM. This CDR3 is 15 amino acids long. V was pared by 2 bases and J by 4 bases, with 6 bases of the junction left unmatched. The CDR3, as DNA: TGTGCCAGCAGTTTACAGGGGGCTATTGTAGAGACCCAGTACTTC. Protein sequence: CASSLQGAIVETQYF. The whole variable domain, remainder taken from reference TRBV28 and TRBJ2-5, is DVKVTQSSRYLVKRTGEKVFLECVQDMDHENMFWYRQDPGLGLRLIYFSYDVKMKEKGDIPEGYSVSREKKERFSLILESASTNQTSMYLCASSLQGAIVETQYFGPGTRLLVL.

V gene TRBV29-1 combines with J gene TRBJ1-1; TRBD1 is a possible D gene (6 bases). The CDR3 extends over 14 amino acids. Germline V gives CDR1 SQVTM, CDR2 ANQGSEA. V gave up 3 bases and J gave up 1 base, with 12 bases separating them. The CDR3 nucleotides are TGCAGCGTTGAGGAGACAGGAGCGAACACTGAAGCTTTCTTT. Translation gives CSVEETGANTEAFF.

The V gene is TRBV11-3, the J gene TRBJ2-7, with 8 bases matching TRBD1. V lost 1 base, J lost 7 bases, and 6 bases stayed unmatched. The CDR3 length is 14 residues. Per the germline V gene, CDR1 is SGHNT and CDR2 is YENEEA. CDR3 in DNA: TGTGCCAGCAGCTTAGGGCAGGGGGCCAGTGAGCAGTACTTC. Residues: CASSLGQGASEQYF.

The CDR3 DNA reads TGTGCCAGCAGTTTCCGACAGGGTAATCAGCCCCAGCATTTT. Translated, it gives CASSFRQGNQPQHF. The chain links TRBV28 to TRBJ1-5; 7 bases map to TRBD1. This CDR3 comprises 14 residues. V lost 3 bases to trimming and J lost 4 bases; unmatched junction nucleotides: 3. Germline V gene lookup returns CDR1 MDHEN and CDR2 SYDVKM. Together with reference TRBV28 and TRBJ1-5, the CDR3 gives the full variable domain: DVKVTQSSRYLVKRTGEKVFLECVQDMDHENMFWYRQDPGLGLRLIYFSYDVKMKEKGDIPEGYSVSREKKERFSLILESASTNQTSMYLCASSFRQGNQPQHFGDGTRLSIL.

The genes are TRBV19 and TRBJ2-1; 11 nucleotides agree with TRBD1. Per germline, CDR1 LNHDA and CDR2 SQIVND (reference sequence). V dropped 6 bases and J dropped 4; count of bases not matched to a gene: 5. This CDR3 is 15 amino acids long. The CDR3 loop is CASRSGQGVYNEQFF. In nucleotides, the CDR3 is TGTGCCAGTAGATCGGGACAGGGGGTTTACAATGAGCAGTTCTTC.

The V call is TRBV5-6, the J call TRBJ2-7; weak D call: TRBD2 (6 bases). Trimming removed 0 bases at V and 4 bases at J, with 11 bases between. The CDR3 consists of 14 residues. Germline values: CDR1 SGHDT, CDR2 YYEEEE. The CDR3 sequence is CASSLGGTPYEQYF. The DNA for the CDR3 is TGTGCCAGCAGCTTGGGCGGGACTCCGTACGAGCAGTACTTC.

This chain links TRBV4-1 with TRBJ2-3, with D unclear. The CDR3 loop spans 17 amino acids. Germline CDR1 reads MGHRA; CDR2 reads YSYEKL. Trimming removed 3 bases from V and 0 bases from J, with 16 bases in between. The CDR3 bases are TGCGCCAGCAGCCAGGGTCAATTACGAACTAGCACAGATACGCAGTATTTT. Protein sequence: CASSQGQLRTSTDTQYF.

This clone appeared a few times. This CDR3 is also generated by other DNA sequences in the sample. The CDR3 DNA sequence: TGTGCCAGCAGTGCCAGGTACCTCAGCACAGATACGCAGTATTTT. Its protein is CASSARYLSTDTQYF. The V call is TRBV25-1, the J call TRBJ2-3; D call uncertain. The CDR3 covers 15 residues. With 4 bases removed from V and 0 bases from J, the gap between germline ends came to 11 bases. Germline V lookup: CDR1 MGHDK, CDR2 SYGVNS. Variable domain in full (rest from reference TRBV25-1 and TRBJ2-3): EADIYQTPRYLVIGTGKKITLECSQTMGHDKMYWYQQDPGMELHLIHYSYGVNSTEKGDLSSESTVSRIRTEHFPLTLESARPSHTSQYLCASSARYLSTDTQYFGPGTRLTVL.

The chain carries TRBV7-3 and TRBJ1-2; 10 bases align to TRBD1. CDR1 is SGHTA, CDR2 FQGTGA, per germline. J was trimmed by 3 bases and V by 5 bases; bases with no gene match: 6. The CDR3 contains 15 residues. The CDR3 protein is CASSPRQGAHYGYTF. The CDR3 DNA reads TGTGCCAGCAGCCCCAGACAGGGGGCCCACTATGGCTACACCTTC.

This clone was detected a few times. Other DNA sequences in the sample encode the same CDR3. This chain connects TRBV5-1 to TRBJ1-1; unclear D gene. The CDR3 is 15 amino acids. Trimming shortened V by 0 bases and J by 1 base, and 10 bases separated the two germline ends. Germline lookup yields CDR1 SGHRS and CDR2 YFSETQ. Written as DNA, the CDR3 is TGCGCCAGCAGCTTGGACGGGGTTACGAACACTGAAGCTTTCTTT. Translating gives CASSLDGVTNTEAFF.

CDR3 in amino acids: CASSFSLAQETQYF. Written as DNA, the CDR3 is TGTGCCAGCAGCTTCTCTTTAGCCCAAGAGACCCAGTACTTC. This sequence joins TRBV7-9 and TRBJ2-5, with unresolved D. V lost 3 bases to trimming and J lost 1 base, with 9 bases between them. Per the germline V gene, CDR1 is SEHNR and CDR2 is FQNEAQ (reference sequence). This CDR3 has 14 amino acids.

The chain uses TRBV5-4 and TRBJ2-7, with D possibly being TRBD2 (7 bases). The CDR3 has 15 residues. Germline V gene sequence: CDR1 SGHNT, CDR2 YYREEE (reference sequence). V lost 0 bases and J lost 2, with 12 bases in between. CDR3 coding DNA: TGTGCCAGCAGCTTGGCGGGGGGCAGGACCTACGAGCAGTACTTC. This codes for CASSLAGGRTYEQYF.

This clone appeared once. This chain uses TRBV4-2 with TRBJ2-7, with D perhaps being TRBD1 or TRBD2 (6 bases each). CDR1 and CDR2 from the germline V gene are LGHNA and YNFKEQ. With 8 bases removed from V and 5 bases from J, the gap between germline ends came to 16 bases. This CDR3 comprises 13 residues. As DNA, the CDR3 is TGTGCCAGCGGACTACAGGGTTCCCACGAGCAGTACTTC. It codes for CASGLQGSHEQYF.